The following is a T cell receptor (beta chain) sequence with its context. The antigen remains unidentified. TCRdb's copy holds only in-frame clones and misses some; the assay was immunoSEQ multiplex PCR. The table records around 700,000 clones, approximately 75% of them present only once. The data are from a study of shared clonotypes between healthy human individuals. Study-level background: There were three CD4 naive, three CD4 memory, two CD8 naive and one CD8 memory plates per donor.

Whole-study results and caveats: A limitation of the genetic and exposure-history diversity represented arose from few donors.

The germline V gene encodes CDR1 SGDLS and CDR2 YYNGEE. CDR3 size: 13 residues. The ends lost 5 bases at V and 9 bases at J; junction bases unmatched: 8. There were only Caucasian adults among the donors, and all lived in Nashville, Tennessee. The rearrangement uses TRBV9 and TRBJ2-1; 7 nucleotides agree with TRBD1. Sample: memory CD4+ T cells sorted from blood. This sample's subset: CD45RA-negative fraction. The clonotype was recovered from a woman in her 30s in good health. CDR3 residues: CASRGTASIEQFF. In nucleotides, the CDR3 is TGTGCCAGCAGGGGGACAGCCTCCATTGAGCAGTTCTTC. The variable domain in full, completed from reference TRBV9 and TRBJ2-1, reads DSGVTQTPKHLITATGQRVTLRCSPRSGDLSVYWYQQSLDQGLQFLIQYYNGEERAKGNILERFSAQQFPDLHSELNLSSLELGDSALYFCASRGTASIEQFFGPGTRLTVL.